These 15 T cell receptor beta chains were all obtained from the same sample, sequenced in a study of cytomegalovirus exposure and HLA in healthy donors. PCR involved 60 Vbeta and 13 Jbeta primers. Assay: immunoSEQ multiplex PCR; the TCRdb copy retains only in-frame clones and omits some. This table has some 150,000 clones, roughly three quarters appearing once. Sequenced input: PBMCs. The receptors were gathered from a man aged 55 to 70 in good health and CMV-seronegative.

The table lists this clone with a count of one. V is TRBV2 and J is TRBJ2-2; tentatively, D is TRBD2 (6 bases). The V gene lost 1 base and the J gene lost 7 bases, with 19 bases spanning the gap. CDR1 and CDR2 (germline): SNHLY, FYNNEI. There are 17 residues in the CDR3. CDR3 amino acids: CASSEVSTRGGGGELFF. The DNA of the CDR3 is TGTGCCAGCAGTGAAGTCTCTACTAGGGGAGGCGGCGGGGAGCTGTTTTTT.

The V gene is TRBV2, the J gene TRBJ1-5, with D possibly matching TRBD1 (6 bases). V shed 2 bases and J shed 2 bases, with 10 bases lying between them. Germline CDR1 is SNHLY and CDR2 is FYNNEI. The CDR3 loop spans 15 amino acids. The CDR3 is CASSEQGNGNQPQHF. The CDR3 region has the DNA TGTGCCAGCAGTGAACAGGGGAATGGCAATCAGCCCCAGCATTTT. Supplemented by reference TRBV2 and TRBJ1-5, the full variable domain reads EPEVTQTPSHQVTQMGQEVILRCVPISNHLYFYWYRQILGQKVEFLVSFYNNEISEKSEIFDDQFSVERPDGSNFTLKIRSTKLEDSAMYFCASSEQGNGNQPQHFGDGTRLSIL.

J is TRBJ2-4 and V is TRBV28; TRBD1 is a possible D gene (5 bases). CDR1 MDHEN and CDR2 SYDVKM come from the germline V gene. The CDR3 has 14 residues. The ends were cut back, 6 bases at V and 7 bases at J, with 16 bases in the middle. The DNA of the CDR3 is TGTGCCAGCAGCCCACTGCCGACAGTGAACATTCAGTACTTC. Translation: CASSPLPTVNIQYF.

CDR3: CASDLQGLESPLHF. Here the CDR3 DNA reads TGTGCCAGCGATCTACAGGGGCTGGAGTCACCCCTCCACTTT. The rearrangement uses TRBV6-1 and TRBJ1-6; 7 nucleotides agree with TRBD1. Germline V gene lookup returns CDR1 MNHNS and CDR2 SASEGT. J lost 10 bases, V lost 8 bases, and 11 bases had no gene match. The CDR3 contains 14 residues.

The chain joins TRBV7-3 to TRBJ2-5; TRBD2 agrees at 9 bases. The CDR3 totals 16 residues. V lost 2 bases and J lost 5; bases outside the gene matches: 9. Germline V gives CDR1 SGHTA, CDR2 FQGTGA. The CDR3 coding sequence is TGTGCCAGCAGCTTATTTGGCGGGGGGGCCCTGGAGACCCAGTACTTC. Its protein product is CASSLFGGGALETQYF.

The genes are TRBV19 and TRBJ1-1, with D possibly being TRBD1 (6 bases). Trimming took 5 bases from V and 2 from J, leaving 12 bases between them. This CDR3 has 14 residues. The germline V gene encodes CDR1 LNHDA and CDR2 SQIVND (reference sequence). CDR3 coding DNA: TGTGCCAGTAGTGTGGACAGCTTTAACACTGAAGCTTTCTTT. It yields the protein CASSVDSFNTEAFF.

This clone was counted a few times. The chain is built from TRBV5-6 and TRBJ1-2; a possible D gene is TRBD1 (5 bases). Per the germline V gene, CDR1 is SGHDT and CDR2 is YYEEEE. The CDR3 is made up of 15 amino acids. V lost 0 bases and J lost 6, with 15 bases in between. The CDR3 sequence is CASSLGVGGIDGYTF. The CDR3 nucleotides are TGTGCCAGCAGCTTGGGGGTTGGGGGGATTGATGGCTACACCTTC. Combining the CDR3 with reference TRBV5-6 and TRBJ1-2 gives the whole variable domain DAGVTQSPTHLIKTRGQQVTLRCSPKSGHDTVSWYQQALGQGPQFIFQYYEEEERQRGNFPDRFSGHQFPNYSSELNVNALLLGDSALYLCASSLGVGGIDGYTFGSGTRLTVV.

The gene calls are TRBV7-3 and TRBJ1-2; possibly TRBD1 for D (5 bases). The length of the CDR3 is 13 residues. Germline V gene data show CDR1 as SGHTA and CDR2 as FQGTGA. V was pared by 5 bases and J by 4 bases, with 11 bases between. For the CDR3, the DNA is TGTGCCAGCAGCCAAAACGGGGGCTATGGCTACACCTTC. Protein sequence: CASSQNGGYGYTF.

The chain couples TRBV27 to TRBJ1-1; possible D gene TRBD1, 6 bases. V lost 4 bases to trimming and J lost 4 bases, with 13 bases between them. This CDR3 is built from 14 residues. Looked up from germline, CDR1 is MNHEY and CDR2 is SMNVEV (reference sequence). CDR3 sequence reads: CASSWGGLSTEAFF. CDR3 sequence (DNA): TGTGCCAGCAGTTGGGGGGGGCTAAGCACTGAAGCTTTCTTT.

This sequence joins TRBV19 and TRBJ1-1; 9 nucleotides match TRBD1. This CDR3 is built from 15 residues. V gave up 2 bases and J gave up 0 bases; unmatched junction bases: 1. Germline V gene lookup returns CDR1 LNHDA and CDR2 SQIVND (reference sequence). The CDR3 sequence is CASSIRDRVNTEAFF. For the CDR3, the DNA is TGTGCCAGTAGTATACGGGACAGGGTGAACACTGAAGCTTTCTTT. The complete variable domain, with remaining parts taken from reference TRBV19 and TRBJ1-1, reads DGGITQSPKYLFRKEGQNVTLSCEQNLNHDAMYWYRQDPGQGLRLIYYSQIVNDFQKGDIAEGYSVSREKKESFPLTVTSAQKNPTAFYLCASSIRDRVNTEAFFGQGTRLTVV.

The chain couples TRBV11-2 to TRBJ2-2, with 9 bases that match TRBD2. V was clipped by 5 bases and J by 5 bases; unmatched bases: 9. Per the germline V gene, CDR1 is SGHAT and CDR2 is FQNNGV. The CDR3 is 16 residues long. CDR3 loop: CASSRAASGATGELFF. CDR3 coding DNA: TGTGCCAGCAGCCGAGCGGCTAGCGGGGCAACCGGGGAGCTGTTTTTT.

The rearrangement joins TRBV28 to TRBJ2-7; 7 nucleotides line up with TRBD1. Germline V CDR1 and CDR2: MDHEN, SYDVKM. With 5 bases clipped from V and 2 bases from J, the junction kept 3 bases outside the gene matches. CDR3 length: 13 amino acids. The CDR3 reads CASSPGQTYEQYF. CDR3 DNA sequence: TGTGCCAGCAGTCCGGGACAGACCTACGAGCAGTACTTC.

The chain carries TRBV1 and TRBJ1-5; the DNA was not compared with TRBD1, the D call given in the table. TRBV1 is noted as a pseudogene. The CDR3 has 17 amino acids. The DNA of the CDR3 is TGCACCAGCAGCCACTTAAGCCTGTTGGGCGGCAATCAGCCCCAGCATTTT. Residues: CTSSHLSLLGGNQPQHF.

V usage is TRBV7-9 and J usage is TRBJ1-4; no firm D call. Trimming cost V 5 bases and J 0 bases, with 13 bases left between them. The CDR3 covers 16 residues. Looked up from germline, CDR1 is SEHNR and CDR2 is FQNEAQ (reference sequence). In DNA, the CDR3 is TGTGCCAGCAGCCCATACTCTCAAGCAACTAATGAAAAACTGTTTTTT. This gives the protein CASSPYSQATNEKLFF. The full variable domain, in which reference TRBV7-9 and TRBJ1-4 provide the parts outside the CDR3, is DTGVSQNPRHKITKRGQNVTFRCDPISEHNRLYWYRQTLGQGPEFLTYFQNEAQLEKSRLLSDRFSAERPKGSFSTLEIQRTEQGDSAMYLCASSPYSQATNEKLFFGSGTQLSVL.

This chain joins TRBV9 and TRBJ2-1; possible D gene TRBD1, 6 bases. Germline V lookup: CDR1 SGDLS, CDR2 YYNGEE. V dropped 1 base and J dropped 8 bases, with 10 bases sitting between them. This CDR3 is 13 amino acids long. The CDR3 sequence is CASSVLQGYEQFF. DNA for the CDR3: TGTGCCAGCAGCGTATTACAGGGCTATGAGCAGTTCTTC.